Shown below are 21 T cell receptor beta chains from a single sample sequenced in a study of technical replicates of blood from a few donors. The method was immunoSEQ multiplex PCR; TCRdb's version includes in-frame clones alone and lacks a portion of them. The sample contains about 100,000 clones, approximately 96% of which appear only once. Sequences were obtained from T cells isolated from PBMCs. The receptors originated from a human donor in good health.

The J gene is TRBJ1-2, the V gene TRBV28; D remains ambiguous. The CDR3 has 15 amino acids. With 6 bases removed from V and 4 bases from J, the gap between germline ends came to 18 bases. The germline CDR1 and CDR2 sequences are MDHEN and SYDVKM. For the CDR3, the DNA is TGTGCCAGCAGGGATGATTCACTAGCCCTCTATGGCTACACCTTC. This gives the protein CASRDDSLALYGYTF.

The rearrangement joins TRBV27 to TRBJ2-6; possible D gene TRBD1, 6 bases. Germline V CDR1 and CDR2: MNHEY, SMNVEV (reference sequence). The V gene lost 1 base and the J gene lost 0 bases, with 13 bases spanning the gap. This CDR3 comprises 18 residues. The CDR3 nucleotides are TGTGCCAGCAGTTTATTGGGGACATCCCTCTCTGGGGCCAACGTCCTGACTTTC. Translating it yields CASSLLGTSLSGANVLTF. The full variable domain, in which reference TRBV27 and TRBJ2-6 provide the parts outside the CDR3, is EAQVTQNPRYLITVTGKKLTVTCSQNMNHEYMSWYRQDPGLGLRQIYYSMNVEVTDKGDVPEGYKVSRKEKRNFPLILESPSPNQTSLYFCASSLLGTSLSGANVLTFGAGSRLTVL.

This chain uses TRBV19 with TRBJ1-5; D is uncertain. The V gene lost 3 bases and the J gene lost 0 bases, with 12 bases spanning the gap. CDR1 and CDR2 from the germline V gene are LNHDA and SQIVND (reference sequence). The CDR3 loop spans 16 amino acids. This CDR3 reads CASSISVHYSNQPQHF. CDR3 DNA sequence: TGTGCCAGTAGTATCAGTGTTCATTATAGCAATCAGCCCCAGCATTTT.

This rearrangement joins TRBV28 to TRBJ2-7; 12 bases agree with TRBD2. Losses at the gene ends were 6 bases for V and 4 bases for J; bases not matched to a gene: 13. The CDR3 sequence is 17 residues long. CDR1 is MDHEN and CDR2 is SYDVKM in the germline V gene. The CDR3 DNA is TGTGCCAGCAGAGGGTCAGGACTAGCGGGATTGAGGTACGAGCAGTACTTC. Amino acid sequence: CASRGSGLAGLRYEQYF.

This clone has only one observation. This chain links TRBV19 with TRBJ1-2; a weak D match, TRBD1 (5 bases). The length of the CDR3 is 14 residues. Trimming left V 3 bases short and J 4 bases short, with 12 bases between. The germline V gene has CDR1 LNHDA and CDR2 SQIVND (reference sequence). This CDR3 reads CASSIDQGFYGYTF. Written as DNA, the CDR3 is TGTGCCAGTAGTATTGATCAGGGCTTCTATGGCTACACCTTC.

This sequence joins TRBV2 and TRBJ2-3; D is undetermined. The V end lost 2 bases, the J end lost 5 bases, and 14 bases lay between the germline ends. CDR3 length: 15 residues. The germline gives CDR1 SNHLY, CDR2 FYNNEI. DNA for the CDR3: TGTGCCAGCAGTGAAAAGCGCCTGTGGGTAGATACGCAGTATTTT. The encoded protein is CASSEKRLWVDTQYF.

The chain joins TRBV6-1 to TRBJ2-2, with a possible D match to TRBD1 (5 bases). Germline V gene sequence: CDR1 MNHNS, CDR2 SASEGT. The germline V and J ends were trimmed by 6 bases and 3 bases, with 11 bases remaining between them. The CDR3 extends over 14 amino acids. The CDR3 sequence: CASSLDIDTGELFF. For the CDR3, the DNA is TGTGCCAGCAGCCTGGACATTGACACCGGGGAGCTGTTTTTT.

The gene calls are TRBV6-4 and TRBJ2-3, with D maybe TRBD1 (5 bases). The CDR3 runs to 15 residues. Deletions cut 0 bases from V and 3 bases from J, with 10 bases between. The germline CDR1 and CDR2 sequences are MRHNA and SNTAGT. CDR3 DNA sequence: TGTGCCAGCAGTGACTCGACAGCTGATACAGATACGCAGTATTTT. Translated, it gives CASSDSTADTDTQYF.

The gene calls are TRBV6-5 and TRBJ2-2; D might be TRBD1 (6 bases). V dropped 7 bases and J dropped 6 bases, with 9 bases sitting between them. This CDR3 has 12 amino acids. CDR1 and CDR2 (germline): MNHEY, SVGAGI. The CDR3 DNA reads as TGTGCCAGCATGCAGGGGCCCGGGGAGCTGTTTTTT. Encoded protein: CASMQGPGELFF.

The chain recombines TRBV29-1 with TRBJ2-7, with D tentatively TRBD2 (5 bases). The V gene lost 5 bases and the J gene lost 2 bases, with 10 bases spanning the gap. Germline values: CDR1 SQVTM, CDR2 ANQGSEA. The CDR3 extends over 12 amino acids. For the CDR3, the DNA is TGCAGCGTTTGGGGAGAAACCTACGAGCAGTACTTC. This translates into CSVWGETYEQYF.

This clone was observed once. The rearrangement joins TRBV27 to TRBJ1-2, with TRBD1 matching over 8 bases. The junction had 7 bases not matched to a gene; V was cut back by 6 bases and J by 4 bases. The CDR3 runs to 14 residues. CDR1 is MNHEY, CDR2 SMNVEV, per germline (reference sequence). The CDR3 DNA is TGTGCCAGCAGGACGGACAGGGAGGCCTATGGCTACACCTTC. Amino acid sequence: CASRTDREAYGYTF.

The V call is TRBV25-1, the J call TRBJ2-7, with TRBD2 matching 8 bases. The junction had 5 bases not matched to a gene; V was cut back by 6 bases and J by 1 base. Germline-derived CDR1 and CDR2 are MGHDK and SYGVNS. The CDR3 spans 14 residues. The CDR3 nucleotides are TGTGCCAGCAGCCCGATAGCGGGGTCCTACGAGCAGTACTTC. Amino acids: CASSPIAGSYEQYF.

The J gene is TRBJ2-6, the V gene TRBV18; 7 bases are a match to TRBD1. The CDR3 runs 21 residues. Germline V gives CDR1 KGHSH, CDR2 LQKENI. J lost 5 bases, V lost 2 bases, and 21 bases had no gene match. The CDR3 DNA sequence: TGTGCCAGCTCACCAAGTGGGGCCCGGGACAGCCTTTTTTTTTGGGCCAACGTCCTGACTTTC. Translating gives CASSPSGARDSLFFWANVLTF.

The chain combines TRBV27 with TRBJ2-1; D is ambiguous. The length of the CDR3 is 13 residues. CDR1 MNHEY and CDR2 SMNVEV come from the germline V gene (reference sequence). V lost 10 bases and J 0 bases, leaving 10 bases between the germline ends. Here the CDR3 DNA reads TGTGCCACCCAGAGGAGCTCCTACAATGAGCAGTTCTTC. It translates to CATQRSSYNEQFF.

The chain combines TRBV4-3 with TRBJ1-1, with D possibly TRBD1 on 6 matching bases. The V and J ends lost 1 base and 6 bases respectively, with 15 bases between them. Germline V gives CDR1 LGHNA, CDR2 YSLEER. The length of the CDR3 is 15 residues. The CDR3 DNA sequence: TGCGCCAGCAGCCAAGCTAACAGGGAAATAGCTGAAGCTTTCTTT. It encodes CASSQANREIAEAFF.

The chain uses TRBV5-1 and TRBJ2-7; 9 positions agree with TRBD1. J lost 6 bases, V lost 4 bases, and 8 bases had no gene match. CDR1 is SGHRS, CDR2 YFSETQ, per germline. CDR3 length: 14 residues. CDR3 in DNA: TGCGCCAGCAGCCCCCGGGACAGGGTATCCGAGCAGTACTTC. Its translation: CASSPRDRVSEQYF.

This CDR3 is CASSLTEGQQFF. The CDR3, as DNA: TGTGCCAGCAGCTTAACCGAGGGCCAACAGTTCTTC. The rearrangement links TRBV7-3 to TRBJ2-1, with a weak D call TRBD2 (5 bases). V gave up 0 bases and J gave up 13 bases, with 10 bases separating them. Germline CDR1 reads SGHTA; CDR2 reads FQGTGA. This CDR3 contains 12 residues.

This rearrangement joins TRBV2 to TRBJ2-5, with 12 positions matching TRBD2. The CDR3 loop spans 16 amino acids. Germline V CDR1 and CDR2: SNHLY, FYNNEI. J gave up 2 bases and V 4 bases, and 5 bases lay outside the gene matches. As DNA, the CDR3 is TGTGCCAGCAGTGCCGGACTAGCGGGGTTGCAAGAGACCCAGTACTTC. This sequence encodes CASSAGLAGLQETQYF.

The V call is TRBV10-1, the J call TRBJ2-2; 9 positions match TRBD2. V trimming: 7 bases; J trimming: 7 bases; junction bases outside the gene matches: 7. The CDR3 contains 14 residues. Germline V CDR1 and CDR2: WNHNN, SYGVQD (reference sequence). The CDR3 nucleotides read TGCGCCAGCACTGCTAGCGGGAATGACGGGGAGCTGTTTTTT. Translating it yields CASTASGNDGELFF.

The chain uses TRBV10-3 and TRBJ2-3, with unresolved D. The CDR3 extends over 16 amino acids. V lost 3 bases and J lost 1, with 14 bases in between. Germline V gene data show CDR1 as ENHRY and CDR2 as SYGVKD. The CDR3 spells CAISDPTPSGTDTQYF. Here the CDR3 DNA reads TGTGCCATCAGTGACCCGACACCGTCGGGCACAGATACGCAGTATTTT.

The chain has TRBV2 and TRBJ2-7; 10 nucleotides line up with TRBD2. CDR1 SNHLY and CDR2 FYNNEI come from the germline V gene. This CDR3 is 14 amino acids long. The CDR3 nucleotides are TGTGCGGGCACAAGCGGGAGGGCCATTGGAGAGCAGTACTTC. Amino acids: CAGTSGRAIGEQYF. The full variable domain, completed using reference TRBV2 and TRBJ2-7, is EPEVTQTPSHQVTQMGQEVILRCVPISNHLYFYWYRQILGQKVEFLVSFYNNEISEKSEIFDDQFSVERPDGSNFTLKIRSTKLEDSAMYFCAGTSGRAIGEQYFGPGTRLTVT.